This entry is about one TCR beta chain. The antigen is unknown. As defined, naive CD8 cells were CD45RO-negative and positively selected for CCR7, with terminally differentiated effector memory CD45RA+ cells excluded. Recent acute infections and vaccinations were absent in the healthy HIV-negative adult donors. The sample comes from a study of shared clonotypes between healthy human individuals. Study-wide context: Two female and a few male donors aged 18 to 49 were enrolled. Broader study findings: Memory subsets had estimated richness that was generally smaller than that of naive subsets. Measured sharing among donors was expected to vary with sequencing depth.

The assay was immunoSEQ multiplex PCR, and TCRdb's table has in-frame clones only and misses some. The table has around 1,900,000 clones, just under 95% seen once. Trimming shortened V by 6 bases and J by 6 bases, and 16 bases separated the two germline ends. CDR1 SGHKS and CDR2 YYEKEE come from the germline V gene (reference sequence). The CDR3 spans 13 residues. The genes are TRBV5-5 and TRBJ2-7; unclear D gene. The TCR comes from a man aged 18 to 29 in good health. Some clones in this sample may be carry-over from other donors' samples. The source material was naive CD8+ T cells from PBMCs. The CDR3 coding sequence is TGTGCCAGCACCACCACCCCAACGGGCGAGCAGTACTTC. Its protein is CASTTTPTGEQYF.